The 8 T cell receptor beta chains below come from one sample, sequenced in a study of T cell repertoires in cytomegalovirus infection. Their recognized antigens are unknown. TCRdb re-derived calls from the reads in MiXCR, one entry per CDR3 protein. The sample contains around 300,000 distinct CDR3 sequences, around 25% of which appear only once. The sequencing used cultured PBMCs, collected from culture after CMV antigen stimulation. These receptors were taken from a human donor in good health (CMV status not recorded). Some clones in this sample may be carry-over from other donors' samples.

In regard to this clonotype: Its ends do not fully match the called genes, so a read error is possible. The chain has TRBV4-1 and TRBJ2-1, with D unclear. The CDR3 has 13 residues. Germline V lookup: CDR1 MGHRA, CDR2 YSYEKL. The CDR3, as DNA: TGCGCCAGCAGCCAAGATCTAAGTGGCAAGGAGTACTTC. Translation: CASSQDLSGKEYF.

The table lists this clonotype with a few counts. The chain recombines TRBV6-2 or TRBV6-3 with TRBJ1-1, with a possible D match to TRBD1 (5 bases). V was trimmed by 4 bases and J by 4 bases, leaving 19 bases between them. Germline V CDR1 and CDR2: MNHEY, SVGEGT. The CDR3 loop spans 16 amino acids. In nucleotides, the CDR3 is TGTGCCAGCAGTTCCTTCGAGGGGAAGGGGACCACTGAAGCTTTCTTT. Protein sequence: CASSSFEGKGTTEAFF.

This clonotype has a count of ten or more. The V call is TRBV7-2, the J call TRBJ1-5; unclear D gene. CDR1 and CDR2 (germline): SGHTA, FQGNSA. Trimming took off 2 bases at V and 3 bases at J, with 17 bases between the two ends. This CDR3 is 17 amino acids long. The DNA of the CDR3 is TGTGCCAGCAGCTTATACCTCCGGAGGGAGATCAATCAGCCCCAGCATTTT. Its translation: CASSLYLRREINQPQHF.

This clonotype was recorded a few times. The chain uses TRBV7-2 and TRBJ2-5, with D perhaps being TRBD1 or TRBD2 (5 bases each). The CDR3 is made up of 15 amino acids. Looked up from germline, CDR1 is SGHTA and CDR2 is FQGNSA. Trimming removed 6 bases at V and 2 bases at J, with 16 bases between. CDR3 sequence (DNA): TGTGCCAGCAGAAAGATCGGGACGGGACAAGAGACCCAGTACTTC. Translated, it gives CASRKIGTGQETQYF.

V gene TRBV7-8 combines with J gene TRBJ2-5; D is perhaps TRBD2 (7 bases). Trimming removed 4 bases from V and 4 bases from J, with 13 bases in between. The germline V gene has CDR1 SGHVS and CDR2 FQNEAQ. The CDR3 extends over 14 amino acids. The CDR3 loop reads CASSSGGRAETQYF. The DNA of the CDR3 is TGTGCCAGCAGCTCCGGGGGGCGGGCAGAGACCCAGTACTTC. Variable domain in full (rest from reference TRBV7-8 and TRBJ2-5): GAGVSQSPRYKVAKRGQDVALRCDPISGHVSLFWYQQALGQGPEFLTYFQNEAQLDKSGLPSDRFFAERPEGSVSTLKIQRTQQEDSAVYLCASSSGGRAETQYFGPGTRLLVL.

The V gene is TRBV28, the J gene TRBJ1-1; 7 bases are a match to TRBD1. The CDR3 sequence is 16 residues long. Per germline, CDR1 MDHEN and CDR2 SYDVKM. After removal of 6 bases from V and 0 bases from J, the junction contained 10 bases not matched to a gene. For the CDR3, the DNA is TGTGCCAGCAGCCTCGGGACAGCAACCTTGAACACTGAAGCTTTCTTT. This gives the protein CASSLGTATLNTEAFF.

This clonotype was counted many times. This chain links TRBV12-3 or TRBV12-4 with TRBJ1-1; 8 positions match TRBD1. The junction had 7 bases not matched to a gene; V was cut back by 3 bases and J by 1 base. This CDR3 spans 16 amino acids. DNA of the CDR3: TGTGCCAGCAGTTTCAGTATTGGACAGGGGAACACTGAAGCTTTCTTT. It codes for CASSFSIGQGNTEAFF.

This rearrangement joins TRBV30 to TRBJ2-3; TRBD1 agrees at 7 bases. V was clipped by 2 bases and J by 5 bases; unmatched bases: 4. Germline V gene lookup returns CDR1 GTSNPN and CDR2 SVGIG (reference sequence). This CDR3 has 13 residues. The CDR3 is CAWSSRGIDTQYF. The CDR3 region has the DNA TGTGCCTGGAGTAGCAGGGGGATAGATACGCAGTATTTT.